A selection of T cell receptor beta chains follows, all from one sample in a study of CXCR3-negative and CXCR3-positive naive CD8 T cells. TCRdb reprocessed the 5' RACE reads and keeps a single row for each CDR3 protein, giving no DNA. This table holds some 49,000 distinct CDR3 sequences. The specimen was naive CXCR3- CD8+ T cells from blood. The receptors come from a human donor in good health. Some clones in this sample may be carry-over from other donors' samples. CDR3s include the opening cysteine and the closing phenylalanine or tryptophan.

v_call: TRBV4-1; j_call: TRBJ2-1; cdr3_aa: CASSHEPGLAGINEQFF
v_call: TRBV12-3/TRBV12-4; j_call: TRBJ1-1; cdr3_aa: CASSLAYGGVTEAFF
v_call: TRBV11-3; j_call: TRBJ2-5; cdr3_aa: CASSRTQAETQYF
v_call: TRBV20-1; j_call: TRBJ2-1; cdr3_aa: CSARDTGESSYNEQFF
v_call: TRBV6-1; j_call: TRBJ2-2; cdr3_aa: CATRATSFTGELFF
v_call: TRBV11-2; j_call: TRBJ2-1; cdr3_aa: CASSLDEGPYDRSEQFF
v_call: TRBV27; j_call: TRBJ2-5; cdr3_aa: CASSLSEQETQYF
v_call: TRBV7-2; j_call: TRBJ2-7; cdr3_aa: CASSSQPRSAGYSSYEQYF
v_call: TRBV20-1; j_call: TRBJ2-7; cdr3_aa: CSARDRVTSSRYYEQYF
v_call: TRBV10-2; j_call: TRBJ2-7; cdr3_aa: CASSEGSSYEQYF
v_call: TRBV27; j_call: TRBJ2-7; cdr3_aa: CASSLLGGASYEQYF
v_call: TRBV19; j_call: TRBJ2-7; cdr3_aa: CASSPMTGPYEQYF
v_call: TRBV5-1; j_call: TRBJ2-1; cdr3_aa: CASSTGLAGGHDNEQFF
v_call: TRBV7-9; j_call: TRBJ2-1; cdr3_aa: CASSAPTSGSFGSYNEQFF
v_call: TRBV27; j_call: TRBJ2-7; cdr3_aa: CASSTTGSYEQYF
v_call: TRBV6-4; j_call: TRBJ2-1; cdr3_aa: CASSPYRDSEQFF
v_call: TRBV28; j_call: TRBJ2-1; cdr3_aa: CASSPRTGGSEQFF
v_call: TRBV28; j_call: TRBJ2-7; cdr3_aa: CASSSRVTYEQYF
v_call: TRBV28; j_call: TRBJ2-7; cdr3_aa: CASSSGRGTAGDEQYF
v_call: TRBV6-6; j_call: TRBJ2-6; cdr3_aa: CASKQGITSGANVLTF
v_call: TRBV12-3/TRBV12-4; j_call: TRBJ2-3; cdr3_aa: CASSLASRSSPADTQYF
v_call: TRBV7-9; j_call: TRBJ2-7; cdr3_aa: CASSLASPDTYPYEQYF
v_call: TRBV12-3/TRBV12-4; j_call: TRBJ2-5; cdr3_aa: CASSFSGETQYF
v_call: TRBV2; j_call: TRBJ2-7; cdr3_aa: CASSELAGSYEPYF
v_call: TRBV5-4; j_call: TRBJ2-7; cdr3_aa: CATEGPPTYEQYF
v_call: TRBV29-1; j_call: TRBJ2-7; cdr3_aa: CSVEVGPRDEQYF
v_call: TRBV23-1; j_call: TRBJ2-3; cdr3_aa: CASSPREGEKGDTQYF
v_call: TRBV4-3; j_call: TRBJ2-1; cdr3_aa: CASSQDHWDRGYNEQFF
v_call: TRBV4-1; j_call: TRBJ2-1; cdr3_aa: CASSQRHDRSSYNEQFF
v_call: TRBV29-1; j_call: TRBJ2-7; cdr3_aa: CSVVPGLVGKEQYF
v_call: TRBV10-3; j_call: TRBJ2-7; cdr3_aa: CAIRTDYEQYF
v_call: TRBV6-4; j_call: TRBJ2-2; cdr3_aa: CASRPGAATGELFF
v_call: TRBV15; j_call: TRBJ1-1; cdr3_aa: CATSMPPGFEAFF
v_call: TRBV12-3/TRBV12-4; j_call: TRBJ2-7; cdr3_aa: CASSSTWRGGAYEQYF
v_call: TRBV5-1; j_call: TRBJ2-3; cdr3_aa: CASSWDSTDTQYF
v_call: TRBV11-2; j_call: TRBJ1-1; cdr3_aa: CASSLQAVADHAEAFF
v_call: TRBV7-2; j_call: TRBJ2-7; cdr3_aa: CASSLAIGAYEQYF
v_call: TRBV19; j_call: TRBJ2-1; cdr3_aa: CASSIATYNEQFF
v_call: TRBV29-1; j_call: TRBJ2-1; cdr3_aa: CSVGNGGYGEQFF
v_call: TRBV6-5; j_call: TRBJ2-3; cdr3_aa: CASRGQGVKYF
v_call: TRBV15; j_call: TRBJ1-5; cdr3_aa: CATSREGTTNQPQHF
v_call: TRBV4-2; j_call: TRBJ1-2; cdr3_aa: CASSQEWVGVGYTF
v_call: TRBV4-1; j_call: TRBJ2-4; cdr3_aa: CASSLPGLAGGLDIQYF
v_call: TRBV5-4; j_call: TRBJ2-7; cdr3_aa: CASSLHPGAYEQYF